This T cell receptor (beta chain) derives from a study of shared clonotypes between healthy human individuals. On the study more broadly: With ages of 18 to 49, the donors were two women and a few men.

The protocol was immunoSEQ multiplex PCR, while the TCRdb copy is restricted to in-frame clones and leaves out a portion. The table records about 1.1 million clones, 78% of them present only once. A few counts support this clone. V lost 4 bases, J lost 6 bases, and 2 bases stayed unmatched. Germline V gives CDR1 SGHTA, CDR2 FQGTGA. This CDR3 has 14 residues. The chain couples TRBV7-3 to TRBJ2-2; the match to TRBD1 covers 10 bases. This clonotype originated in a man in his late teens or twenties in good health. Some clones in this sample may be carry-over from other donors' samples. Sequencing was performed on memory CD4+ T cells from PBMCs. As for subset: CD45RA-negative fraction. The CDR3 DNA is TGTGCCAGCAGCTCTGGACAGGGGGCCGGGGAGCTGTTTTTT. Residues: CASSSGQGAGELFF. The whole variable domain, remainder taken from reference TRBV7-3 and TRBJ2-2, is GAGVSQTPSNKVTEKGKYVELRCDPISGHTALYWYRQSLGQGPEFLIYFQGTGAADDSGLPNDRFFAVRPEGSVSTLKIQRTERGDSAVYLCASSSGQGAGELFFGEGSRLTVL.